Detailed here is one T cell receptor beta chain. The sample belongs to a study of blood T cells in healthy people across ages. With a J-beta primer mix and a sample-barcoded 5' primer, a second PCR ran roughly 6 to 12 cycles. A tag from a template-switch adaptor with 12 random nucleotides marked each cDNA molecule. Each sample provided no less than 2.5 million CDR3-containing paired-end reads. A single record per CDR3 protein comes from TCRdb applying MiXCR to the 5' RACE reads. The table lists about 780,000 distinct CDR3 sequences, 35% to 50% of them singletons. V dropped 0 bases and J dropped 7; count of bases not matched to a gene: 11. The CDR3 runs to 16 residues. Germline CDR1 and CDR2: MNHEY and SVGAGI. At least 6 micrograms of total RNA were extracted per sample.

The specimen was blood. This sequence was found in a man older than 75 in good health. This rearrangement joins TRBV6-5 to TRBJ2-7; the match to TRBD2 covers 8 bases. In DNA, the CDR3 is TGTGCCAGCAGTTACTCAGGGACTAGTAATCGTCATGAGCAGTACTTC. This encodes CASSYSGTSNRHEQYF.